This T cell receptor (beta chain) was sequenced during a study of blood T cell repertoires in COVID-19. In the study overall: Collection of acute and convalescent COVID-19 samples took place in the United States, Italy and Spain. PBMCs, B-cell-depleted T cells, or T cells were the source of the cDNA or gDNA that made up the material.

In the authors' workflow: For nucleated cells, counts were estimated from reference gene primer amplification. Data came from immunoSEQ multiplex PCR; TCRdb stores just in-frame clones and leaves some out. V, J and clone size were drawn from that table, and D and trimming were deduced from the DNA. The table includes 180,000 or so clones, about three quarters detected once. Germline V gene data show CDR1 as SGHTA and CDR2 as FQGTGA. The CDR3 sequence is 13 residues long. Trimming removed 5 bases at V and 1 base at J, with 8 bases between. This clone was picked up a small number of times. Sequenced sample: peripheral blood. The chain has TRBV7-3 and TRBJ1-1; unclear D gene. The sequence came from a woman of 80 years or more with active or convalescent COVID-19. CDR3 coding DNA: TGTGCCAGCAGCCCTATTGGGAACACTGAAGCTTTCTTT. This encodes CASSPIGNTEAFF.